This TCR beta chain was identified during a study of OX40 agonist ivuxolimab in advanced cancers. For the study at large: The dose of intravenous ivuxolimab that patients received every 2 weeks ranged from 0.01 to 10 mg/kg.

Germline lookup yields CDR1 LNHDA and CDR2 SQIVND (reference sequence). Trimming took off 3 bases at V and 4 bases at J, with 14 bases between the two ends. This CDR3 contains 15 residues. Using immunoSEQ multiplex PCR, the repertoire was profiled, and TCRdb retains in-frame clones only, with some absent. The table has under 40,000 clones, 81% seen once. This rearrangement joins TRBV19 to TRBJ2-3, with no clear D. Sequencing was performed on CD4+ or CD8+ T cells sorted from blood, taken in a trial of the OX40 agonist ivuxolimab. The source of this sequence is an adult with an advanced solid tumor such as melanoma, head and neck, liver or kidney cancer. CDR3: CASSIGSRVADTQYF. The DNA of the CDR3 is TGTGCCAGTAGTATTGGGTCTAGGGTAGCAGATACGCAGTATTTT.